These 12 T cell receptor beta chains were all obtained from the same sample, sequenced in a study of OX40 agonist ivuxolimab in advanced cancers. The protocol was immunoSEQ multiplex PCR, while the TCRdb copy is restricted to in-frame clones and leaves out a portion. The table lists some 100,000 clones, 70% to 85% of them singletons, with around 5% in the top ten. The specimen was CD4+ or CD8+ T cells sorted from blood, collected in a trial of the OX40 agonist ivuxolimab. Source of these receptors: an adult with an advanced solid tumor such as melanoma, head and neck, liver or kidney cancer.

The J gene is TRBJ1-1, the V gene TRBV7-2; the match to TRBD1 covers 10 bases. CDR1 and CDR2 (germline): SGHTA, FQGNSA. The CDR3 loop spans 14 amino acids. Germline trimming cut 2 bases from V and 4 bases from J; bases unmatched to any gene: 1. CDR3 in amino acids: CASSLRTGGTEAFF. CDR3 nucleotide sequence: TGTGCCAGCAGCTTACGGACAGGGGGCACTGAAGCTTTCTTT.

Regarding this clone: Mismatch with germline at one junction end may stem from a read error. V is TRBV5-4 and J is TRBJ2-5; 7 nucleotides agree with TRBD2. CDR1 is SGHNT, CDR2 YYREEE, per germline (reference sequence). This CDR3 region has 14 residues. CDR3 residues: CASSLAGVQETQYF. CDR3 nucleotide sequence: TGTGCCAGCAGTTTGGCGGGGGTACAAGAGACCCAGTACTTC.

V usage is TRBV30 and J usage is TRBJ1-5; possibly TRBD1 for D (6 bases). The length of the CDR3 is 15 residues. Germline CDR1 GTSNPN, CDR2 SVGIG (reference sequence). The V end was cut by 3 bases, the J end by 2 bases, with 14 bases between. The CDR3 sequence is CAWSATGYGNQPQHF. CDR3 nucleotide sequence: TGTGCCTGGAGCGCGACAGGTTACGGCAATCAGCCCCAGCATTTT.

The rearrangement joins TRBV27 to TRBJ2-3; 12 bases map to TRBD2. V lost 5 bases and J lost 3; bases outside the gene matches: 3. The CDR3 sequence is 15 residues long. Germline values: CDR1 MNHEY, CDR2 SMNVEV (reference sequence). The CDR3 region has the DNA TGTGCCAGCAGTCCGACTAGCGGGAGAACAGATACGCAGTATTTT. Protein product: CASSPTSGRTDTQYF.

V usage is TRBV10-3 and J usage is TRBJ1-1, with D perhaps matching TRBD1 (5 bases). The CDR3 has 14 amino acids. Germline V CDR1 and CDR2: ENHRY, SYGVKD. Trimming took 5 bases from V and 0 from J, leaving 10 bases between them. CDR3 loop: CAISLGDMNTEAFF. DNA for the CDR3: TGTGCCATCAGTCTGGGGGATATGAACACTGAAGCTTTCTTT.

The chain carries TRBV5-8 and TRBJ1-1; 8 nucleotides match TRBD1. With V trimmed by 4 bases and J by 0 bases, 2 bases remained unmatched. This CDR3 has 14 residues. Per germline, CDR1 SGHTS and CDR2 YDEGEE. The CDR3 is CASSQGAMNTEAFF. CDR3 in DNA: TGTGCCAGCAGCCAGGGGGCAATGAACACTGAAGCTTTCTTT.

The chain couples TRBV5-1 to TRBJ2-3; D gene unclear. This CDR3 has 17 residues. The germline V gene has CDR1 SGHRS and CDR2 YFSETQ. The V end lost 3 bases, the J end lost 2 bases, and 19 bases lay between the germline ends. CDR3 DNA sequence: TGCGCCAGCAGCTCGCCCCTTTTCGGTGGGGACACAGATACGCAGTATTTT. Its protein product is CASSSPLFGGDTDTQYF. Variable domain in full (rest from reference TRBV5-1 and TRBJ2-3): KAGVTQTPRYLIKTRGQQVTLSCSPISGHRSVSWYQQTPGQGLQFLFEYFSETQRNKGNFPGRFSGRQFSNSRSEMNVSTLELGDSALYLCASSSPLFGGDTDTQYFGPGTRLTVL.

This rearrangement joins TRBV5-1 to TRBJ2-5; TRBD2 is a possible D gene (5 bases). V was trimmed by 0 bases and J by 5 bases, leaving 14 bases between them. CDR3 size: 15 residues. CDR1 and CDR2 from the germline V gene are SGHRS and YFSETQ. The CDR3 reads CASSLDYAGGETQYF. Written as DNA, the CDR3 is TGCGCCAGCAGCTTGGATTACGCCGGCGGGGAGACCCAGTACTTC.

This clone was picked up one time. The chain has TRBV19 and TRBJ2-2; 10 bases are shared with TRBD1. Per germline, CDR1 LNHDA and CDR2 SQIVND (reference sequence). The CDR3 runs 15 residues. J gave up 5 bases and V 6 bases, and 6 bases lay outside the gene matches. The CDR3 reads CASRPRTGGTGELFF. The CDR3 nucleotides read TGTGCCAGTAGGCCCCGGACAGGGGGGACCGGGGAGCTGTTTTTT.

J is TRBJ2-7 and V is TRBV7-9; D possibly corresponds to TRBD1 (6 bases). The ends were cut back, 8 bases at V and 4 bases at J, with 15 bases in the middle. The CDR3 has 13 amino acids. Germline V gene data show CDR1 as SEHNR and CDR2 as FQNEAQ (reference sequence). CDR3 DNA sequence: TGTGCCAGCGCCCGGCCACAGGGTTACGAGCAGTACTTC. Protein product: CASARPQGYEQYF.

The rearrangement uses TRBV6-6 and TRBJ2-3; D not resolved. V was clipped by 2 bases and J by 4 bases, with 4 bases between them. The CDR3 covers 12 residues. Per the germline V gene, CDR1 is MNHNY and CDR2 is SVGAGI (reference sequence). CDR3: CASSYVSDTQYF. DNA of the CDR3: TGTGCCAGCAGTTACGTCTCAGATACGCAGTATTTT.

The chain recombines TRBV27 with TRBJ1-1, with 7 bases identical to TRBD1. V shed 9 bases and J 1 base; nucleotides not matched to a gene: 11. The CDR3 runs 15 residues. Germline V lookup: CDR1 MNHEY, CDR2 SMNVEV (reference sequence). CDR3 region: CASIAREGANTEAFF. For the CDR3, the DNA is TGTGCCAGTATCGCCCGGGAGGGGGCGAACACTGAAGCTTTCTTT.